These T cell receptor beta chains were read from a single sample in a study of blood T cell repertoires in COVID-19. Measured with immunoSEQ multiplex PCR; TCRdb has only the in-frame clones, and not every one. The sample lists 180,000 or so clones; about 85% were seen once. Sample: peripheral blood. The receptors here all came from a woman in her fifties or sixties with acute or convalescent COVID-19. Both conserved end residues are part of each CDR3.

TRBV24-1	TRBJ2-3	CATRSYAGEAYF
TRBV10-2	TRBJ1-1	CASSVPWGGVERGAFF
TRBV29-1	TRBJ1-2	CSVGTGGAYGYTF
TRBV24-1	TRBJ2-2	CATSDLDREDTGELFF
TRBV11-3	TRBJ1-4	CASSLRGRDNEKLFF
TRBV6-5	TRBJ1-6	CASSSNGQGDSPLHF
TRBV7-9	TRBJ2-5	CASSPGGTARGDQYF
TRBV12-5	TRBJ1-2	CASGFGDTNYGYTF
TRBV10-3	TRBJ2-5	CAISSASGPQETQYF
TRBV6-5	TRBJ2-7	CASSRGAQGSYEQYF
TRBV19	TRBJ2-5	CASSIMTSAETQYF
TRBV19	TRBJ2-1	CASSKLAGGRNEQFF
TRBV30	TRBJ1-6	CAWDYEGASAYNSPLHF